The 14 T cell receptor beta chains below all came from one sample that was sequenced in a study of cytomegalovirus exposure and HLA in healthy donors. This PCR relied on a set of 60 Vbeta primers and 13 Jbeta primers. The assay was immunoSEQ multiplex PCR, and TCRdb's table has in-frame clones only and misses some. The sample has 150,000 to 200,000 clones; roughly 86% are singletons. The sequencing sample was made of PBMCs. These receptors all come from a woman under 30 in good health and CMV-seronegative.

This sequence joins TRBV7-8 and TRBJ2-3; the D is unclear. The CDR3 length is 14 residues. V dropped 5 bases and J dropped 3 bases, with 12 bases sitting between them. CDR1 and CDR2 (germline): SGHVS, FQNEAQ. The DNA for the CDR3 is TGTGCCAGCAGCCCACCTATTTGGACAGATACGCAGTATTTT. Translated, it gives CASSPPIWTDTQYF.

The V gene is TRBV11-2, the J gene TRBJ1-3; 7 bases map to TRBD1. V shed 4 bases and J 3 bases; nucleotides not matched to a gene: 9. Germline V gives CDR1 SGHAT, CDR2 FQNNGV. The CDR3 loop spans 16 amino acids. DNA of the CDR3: TGTGCCAGCAGCTACCGGGACAGAAGTTTTGGAAACACCATATATTTT. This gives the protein CASSYRDRSFGNTIYF. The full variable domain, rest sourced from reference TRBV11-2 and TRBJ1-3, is EAGVAQSPRYKIIEKRQSVAFWCNPISGHATLYWYQQILGQGPKLLIQFQNNGVVDDSQLPKDRFSAERLKGVDSTLKIQPAKLEDSAVYLCASSYRDRSFGNTIYFGEGSWLTVV.

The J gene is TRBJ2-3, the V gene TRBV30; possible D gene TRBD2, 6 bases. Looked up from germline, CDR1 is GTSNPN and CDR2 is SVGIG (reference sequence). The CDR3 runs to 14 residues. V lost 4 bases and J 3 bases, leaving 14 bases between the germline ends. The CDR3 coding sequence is TGTGCCTGGAACCTAGGTCTAGCGACAGATACGCAGTATTTT. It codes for CAWNLGLATDTQYF.

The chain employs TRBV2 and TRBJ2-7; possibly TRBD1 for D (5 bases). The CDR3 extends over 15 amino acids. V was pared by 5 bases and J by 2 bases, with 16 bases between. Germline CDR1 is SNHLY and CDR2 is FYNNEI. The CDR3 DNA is TGTGCCAGCAGTCTTGCAGGGCCCAGTGCCTACGAGCAGTACTTC. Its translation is CASSLAGPSAYEQYF.

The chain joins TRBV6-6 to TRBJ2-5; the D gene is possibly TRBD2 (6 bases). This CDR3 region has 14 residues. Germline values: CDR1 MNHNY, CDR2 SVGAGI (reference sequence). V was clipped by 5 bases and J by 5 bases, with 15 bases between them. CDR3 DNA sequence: TGTGCCAGCAGTGGGACTCCTGGCGGGGAGACCCAGTACTTC. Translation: CASSGTPGGETQYF.

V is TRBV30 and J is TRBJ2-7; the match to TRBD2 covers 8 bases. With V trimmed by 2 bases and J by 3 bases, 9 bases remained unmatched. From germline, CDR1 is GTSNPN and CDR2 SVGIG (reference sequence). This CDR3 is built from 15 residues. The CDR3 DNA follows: TGTGCCTGGAGTTCACACGGGGGGGCCATCTACGAGCAGTACTTC. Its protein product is CAWSSHGGAIYEQYF.

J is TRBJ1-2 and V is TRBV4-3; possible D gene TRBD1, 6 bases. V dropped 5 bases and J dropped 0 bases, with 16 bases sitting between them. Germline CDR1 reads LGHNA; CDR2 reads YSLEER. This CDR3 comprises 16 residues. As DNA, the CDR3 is TGCGCCAGCAGCTTAAGGTGGGGGCGAGCTAACTATGGCTACACCTTC. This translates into CASSLRWGRANYGYTF.

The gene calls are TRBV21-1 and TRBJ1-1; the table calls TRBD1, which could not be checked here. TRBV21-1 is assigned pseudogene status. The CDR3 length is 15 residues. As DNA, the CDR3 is TGTGCCAGCAGCTCGCGACAGGGTACGGACACTGAAGCTTTCTTT. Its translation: CASSSRQGTDTEAFF.

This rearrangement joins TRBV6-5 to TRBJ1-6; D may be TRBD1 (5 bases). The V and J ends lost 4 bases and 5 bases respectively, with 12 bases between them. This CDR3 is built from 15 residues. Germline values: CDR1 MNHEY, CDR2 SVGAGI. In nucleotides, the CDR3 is TGTGCCAGCAGTTTGGGGCCCGTTAATAATTCACCCCTCCACTTT. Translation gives CASSLGPVNNSPLHF.

The CDR3 DNA sequence: TGTGCCAGCAGCTCATTAGGGGGTAACTATGGCTACACCTTC. Translated, it gives CASSSLGGNYGYTF. This sequence joins TRBV7-2 and TRBJ1-2, with D perhaps matching TRBD1 (6 bases). The CDR3 loop spans 14 amino acids. V was cut by 4 bases and J by 1 base, with 10 bases left in between. Germline V lookup: CDR1 SGHTA, CDR2 FQGNSA. Full variable domain (remainder filled in from reference TRBV7-2 and TRBJ1-2): GAGVSQSPSNKVTEKGKDVELRCDPISGHTALYWYRQSLGQGLEFLIYFQGNSAPDKSGLPSDRFSAERTGGSVSTLTIQRTQQEDSAVYLCASSSLGGNYGYTFGSGTRLTVV.

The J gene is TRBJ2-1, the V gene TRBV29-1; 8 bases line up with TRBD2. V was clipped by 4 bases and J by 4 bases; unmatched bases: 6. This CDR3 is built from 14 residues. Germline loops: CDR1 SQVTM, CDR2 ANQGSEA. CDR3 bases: TGCAGCGTTGCGATAGCGGGATATTACAATGAGCAGTTCTTC. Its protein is CSVAIAGYYNEQFF.

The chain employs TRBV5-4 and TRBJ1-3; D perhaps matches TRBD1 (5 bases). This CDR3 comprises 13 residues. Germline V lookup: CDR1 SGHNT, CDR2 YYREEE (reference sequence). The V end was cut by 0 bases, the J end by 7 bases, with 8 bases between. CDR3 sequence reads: CASSLAGRNTIYF. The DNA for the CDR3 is TGTGCCAGCAGCTTGGCAGGGAGGAACACCATATATTTT.

This CDR3 is CASSPSRVVSTDTQYF. CDR3 DNA sequence: TGTGCCAGCAGCCCTTCGCGGGTGGTGAGCACAGATACGCAGTATTTT. The chain uses TRBV7-2 and TRBJ2-3; a weak D match, TRBD2 (5 bases). Between the trimmed V and J ends, which lost 5 bases and 0 bases, there was a span of 15 bases. The CDR3 extends over 16 amino acids. Germline assignment: CDR1 SGHTA and CDR2 FQGNSA.

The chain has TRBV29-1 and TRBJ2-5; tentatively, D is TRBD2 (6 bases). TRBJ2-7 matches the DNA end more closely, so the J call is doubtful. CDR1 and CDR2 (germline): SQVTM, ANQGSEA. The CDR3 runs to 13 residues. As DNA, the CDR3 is TGCAGCGTTTTAAGCGAGACTAGCTACGAGCAGTACTTC. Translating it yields CSVLSETSYEQYF.